Shown below are 22 T cell receptor beta chains from a single sample sequenced in a study of CD8 T cells in Susac syndrome. RNA, at 0.5 to 1 ug, was reverse transcribed with random hexamers. One entry per CDR3 protein, called by TCRdb with MiXCR from the immunoSEQ multiplex PCR reads. The sample shows roughly 200,000 distinct CDR3 sequences, around 94% of them seen only once. Material for sequencing was CD4+ T cells from PBMCs. The receptors stem from a human donor with Susac syndrome.

CDR3 sequence reads: CASSDSQRGDTGELFF. DNA of the CDR3: TGTGCCAGCAGTGATTCTCAGCGGGGGGACACCGGGGAGCTGTTTTTT. The genes are TRBV25-1 and TRBJ2-2; 9 bases align to TRBD2. The CDR3 totals 16 residues. Germline V gene data show CDR1 as MGHDK and CDR2 as SYGVNS. Trimming cost V 3 bases and J 3 bases; bases outside gene matches: 5.

This chain joins TRBV19 and TRBJ1-5, with 8 positions matching TRBD1. The V segment lost 0 bases and the J segment 7 bases; nucleotides outside the gene matches: 5. Germline lookup yields CDR1 LNHDA and CDR2 SQIVND (reference sequence). The CDR3 covers 15 residues. The CDR3 DNA reads as TGTGCCAGTAGTATAGAGAGAGGACAGGGACAGCCCCAGCATTTT. Amino acids: CASSIERGQGQPQHF.

The CDR3 loop is CSVTTSGGYNEQFF. The CDR3 bases are TGCAGCGTGACGACTAGCGGGGGGTACAATGAGCAGTTCTTC. This chain uses TRBV29-1 with TRBJ2-1; the match to TRBD2 covers 13 bases. The junction had 3 bases not matched to a gene; V was cut back by 6 bases and J by 4 bases. Germline CDR1 and CDR2: SQVTM and ANQGSEA. The CDR3 contains 14 residues.

The chain is built from TRBV6-5 and TRBJ2-7; 7 bases map to TRBD2. CDR3 length: 15 residues. The J segment lost 2 bases and the V segment lost 4 bases, leaving 8 bases of the junction unmatched. Germline values: CDR1 MNHEY, CDR2 SVGAGI. CDR3 DNA: TGTGCCAGCAGTTTGGGAGCGCGGGGGACCTACGAGCAGTACTTC. Encoded protein: CASSLGARGTYEQYF.

The chain is built from TRBV20-1 and TRBJ1-1, with 9 nucleotides matching TRBD1. CDR3 length: 13 amino acids. Germline V CDR1 and CDR2: DFQATT, SNEGSKA (reference sequence). With 6 bases clipped from V and 8 bases from J, the junction kept 10 bases outside the gene matches. The CDR3: CSAVRTGAQEAFF. The CDR3 nucleotides read TGCAGTGCCGTTCGGACAGGGGCCCAAGAAGCTTTCTTT.

The count of this clonotype is one. The gene calls are TRBV6-1 and TRBJ1-2; 8 bases align to TRBD1. The CDR3 has 15 residues. With V trimmed by 4 bases and J by 1 base, 5 bases remained unmatched. Per the germline V gene, CDR1 is MNHNS and CDR2 is SASEGT. The CDR3 protein is CASSAPGQVNYGYTF. Here the CDR3 DNA reads TGTGCCAGCAGTGCCCCGGGACAGGTTAACTATGGCTACACCTTC.

The V and J genes are TRBV19 and TRBJ1-2; D is undetermined. This CDR3 has 17 residues. The V end was cut by 0 bases, the J end by 4 bases, with 18 bases between. Germline V gives CDR1 LNHDA, CDR2 SQIVND (reference sequence). The CDR3, as DNA: TGTGCCAGTAGTATAGATCGAAGTGCAGCCACGGTCTATGGCTACACCTTC. Its translation is CASSIDRSAATVYGYTF.

The rearrangement links TRBV5-1 to TRBJ2-7; weak D call: TRBD1 (6 bases). The CDR3 covers 14 residues. Germline lookup yields CDR1 SGHRS and CDR2 YFSETQ. V lost 4 bases and J 1 base, leaving 12 bases between the germline ends. CDR3 sequence reads: CASSLIQGSYEQYF. Here the CDR3 DNA reads TGCGCCAGCAGCCTGATTCAGGGGTCCTACGAGCAGTACTTC.

This chain uses TRBV14 with TRBJ2-1; 7 bases are shared with TRBD1. J gave up 5 bases and V 3 bases, and 4 bases lay outside the gene matches. Germline values: CDR1 SGHDN, CDR2 FVKESK. This CDR3 comprises 14 residues. The CDR3 is CASSHLGQNNEQFF. CDR3 nucleotides: TGTGCCAGCAGCCACCTGGGACAGAACAATGAGCAGTTCTTC.

V usage is TRBV7-9 and J usage is TRBJ2-1; 8 bases fit TRBD1. The CDR3 runs 15 residues. The J segment lost 8 bases and the V segment lost 5 bases, leaving 11 bases of the junction unmatched. Germline loops: CDR1 SEHNR, CDR2 FQNEAQ (reference sequence). CDR3 coding DNA: TGTGCCAGCAGCCCCGGACAGGGATCCGTCGATGAGCAGTTCTTC. Encoded protein: CASSPGQGSVDEQFF.

The chain links TRBV5-4 to TRBJ2-7, with 11 bases matching TRBD2. Trimming cost V 2 bases and J 5 bases; bases outside gene matches: 6. CDR1 SGHNT and CDR2 YYREEE come from the germline V gene (reference sequence). CDR3 size: 15 residues. The CDR3 DNA reads as TGTGCCAGCAGCTTCCAAACTAGCGGGAGTGACGAGCAGTACTTC. It is translated as CASSFQTSGSDEQYF.

The J gene is TRBJ2-7, the V gene TRBV5-6; the D is unclear. Germline CDR1 and CDR2: SGHDT and YYEEEE. V gave up 1 base and J gave up 0 bases, with 14 bases separating them. The CDR3 totals 16 residues. The CDR3 sequence is CASSLIPTASSYEQYF. As DNA, the CDR3 is TGTGCCAGCAGCTTGATCCCCACCGCGAGCTCCTACGAGCAGTACTTC. The complete variable domain, with remaining parts taken from reference TRBV5-6 and TRBJ2-7, reads DAGVTQSPTHLIKTRGQQVTLRCSPKSGHDTVSWYQQALGQGPQFIFQYYEEEERQRGNFPDRFSGHQFPNYSSELNVNALLLGDSALYLCASSLIPTASSYEQYFGPGTRLTVT.

The chain employs TRBV10-3 and TRBJ1-1; D is perhaps TRBD1 (6 bases). The CDR3 runs to 11 residues. Per germline, CDR1 ENHRY and CDR2 SYGVKD. V was pared by 2 bases and J by 8 bases, with 6 bases between. The CDR3 nucleotides read TGTGCCATCAGTGAGGACAGGGAAGCTTTCTTT. It yields the protein CAISEDREAFF.

The rearrangement links TRBV6-2 or TRBV6-3 to TRBJ2-7; perhaps TRBD2 as D (5 bases). Between the trimmed V and J ends, which lost 6 bases and 3 bases, there was a span of 12 bases. Germline lookup yields CDR1 MNHEY and CDR2 SVGEGT. This CDR3 has 13 residues. CDR3 DNA sequence: TGTGCCAGCAGCCCCAGAGGGATCTACGAGCAGTACTTC. This codes for CASSPRGIYEQYF.

The chain uses TRBV20-1 and TRBJ2-2; 13 nucleotides match TRBD2. The CDR3 is 17 amino acids. Unmatched junction bases numbered 6, after V lost 1 base and J lost 4 bases. CDR1 and CDR2 (germline): DFQATT, SNEGSKA (reference sequence). The CDR3 reads CSARVPLAGGPTGELFF. CDR3 nucleotide sequence: TGCAGTGCTAGAGTCCCACTAGCGGGAGGGCCCACCGGGGAGCTGTTTTTT.

The chain employs TRBV28 and TRBJ1-1, with a possible D match to TRBD1 (5 bases). The CDR3 contains 13 residues. The V gene lost 6 bases and the J gene lost 3 bases, with 11 bases spanning the gap. Germline-derived CDR1 and CDR2 are MDHEN and SYDVKM. The CDR3 here is CASSRGGDTEAFF. In DNA, the CDR3 is TGTGCCAGCAGCCGTGGGGGGGACACTGAAGCTTTCTTT.

This clonotype was seen a single time. The genes are TRBV2 and TRBJ2-6; 7 nucleotides line up with TRBD2. Trimming at V came to 4 bases and at J to 2 bases, leaving 2 bases not matched to a gene. The CDR3 covers 15 residues. Germline assignment: CDR1 SNHLY and CDR2 FYNNEI. The CDR3, as DNA: TGTGCCAGCAGTGGGGGGGGTACTGGGGCCAACGTCCTGACTTTC. It specifies CASSGGGTGANVLTF. The entire variable domain, with the rest obtained from reference TRBV2 and TRBJ2-6, is as follows: EPEVTQTPSHQVTQMGQEVILRCVPISNHLYFYWYRQILGQKVEFLVSFYNNEISEKSEIFDDQFSVERPDGSNFTLKIRSTKLEDSAMYFCASSGGGTGANVLTFGAGSRLTVL.

The chain recombines TRBV4-1 with TRBJ1-3, with D hard to call. CDR3 length: 16 residues. Per germline, CDR1 MGHRA and CDR2 YSYEKL. V shed 1 base and J shed 0 bases, with 10 bases lying between them. The CDR3 DNA reads as TGCGCCAGCAGCCAAGGGGTCGGGGTCTCTGGAAACACCATATATTTT. Protein sequence: CASSQGVGVSGNTIYF.

The genes are TRBV11-1 and TRBJ2-7; a possible D gene is TRBD1 (5 bases). Germline V gene lookup returns CDR1 SGHAT and CDR2 FQDESV (reference sequence). The CDR3 is made up of 14 amino acids. Trimming took 5 bases from V and 2 from J, leaving 13 bases between them. CDR3 in DNA: TGTGCCAGCAGCCCCAGGGTAGTGCCCTACGAGCAGTACTTC. Its translation: CASSPRVVPYEQYF.

The CDR3 spells CASSLTGHEQYF. In nucleotides, the CDR3 is TGTGCCAGCAGTTTAACAGGGCACGAGCAGTACTTC. The chain employs TRBV28 and TRBJ2-7; D is perhaps TRBD1 (6 bases). The CDR3 covers 12 residues. Trimming took 2 bases from V and 5 from J, leaving 7 bases between them. In germline, CDR1 is MDHEN, CDR2 SYDVKM.

The chain combines TRBV19 with TRBJ2-7; TRBD2 agrees at 7 bases. CDR3 length: 14 amino acids. The J segment lost 3 bases and the V segment lost 5 bases, leaving 7 bases of the junction unmatched. The V gene's germline CDR1 is LNHDA and CDR2 SQIVND (reference sequence). CDR3 residues: CASSLWEGYYEQYF. CDR3 sequence (DNA): TGTGCCAGTAGTTTGTGGGAGGGCTACTACGAGCAGTACTTC.

The chain couples TRBV3-1 to TRBJ2-7; D remains unclear. The CDR3 has 13 amino acids. Germline V lookup: CDR1 LGHDT, CDR2 YNNKEL (reference sequence). The germline V and J ends were trimmed by 0 bases and 5 bases, with 8 bases remaining between them. In nucleotides, the CDR3 is TGTGCCAGCAGCCAAGATCCCCGGAACGAGCAGTACTTC. This translates into CASSQDPRNEQYF.